This TCR beta chain emerged from a study of shared clonotypes between healthy human individuals. This CDR3 comprises 15 residues. J gave up 5 bases and V 4 bases, and 9 bases lay outside the gene matches. Germline V lookup: CDR1 SGHRS, CDR2 YFSETQ. About this clone itself: Antigen: not known.

Overall study results and limits: Clonotypes that were shared across a few donors made up 4% to 6% of naive CD4 clonotypes.

Running of the assay took place at deep level. This table comes from immunoSEQ multiplex PCR, and its TCRdb copy is limited to in-frame clones, with some not included. The sample lists a few million clones; over 90% were seen once. The TCR sequence derives from a man aged 18 to 30 in good health. Some clones in this sample may be carry-over from other donors' samples. The V gene is TRBV5-1, the J gene TRBJ2-5; 9 nucleotides align to TRBD1. Sequencing was performed on naive CD4+ T cells from PBMCs. As to subset: CD45RA+ positively selected. The CDR3 loop is CASSKGQGSWETQYF. In nucleotides, the CDR3 is TGCGCCAGCAGCAAGGGACAGGGTAGTTGGGAGACCCAGTACTTC.